This T cell receptor beta chain was captured in a study of radiotherapy plus CTLA-4 blockade in lung cancer. At the level of the study: In about 20% of patients, objective responses were seen; 31% had disease control.

A note on this clone: Its matching antigen is unknown.

The V and J ends lost 6 bases and 6 bases respectively, with 13 bases between them. CDR1 is LGHNA and CDR2 is YNFKEQ in the germline V gene. CDR3 length equals 13 residues. Some clones are missing from TCRdb's copy, which holds only in-frame ones; the method was immunoSEQ multiplex PCR. The table has 53,000 or so clones, 75% to 90% seen once. The study, taken as a whole, reports: Early clone dynamics of blood T cells, plus interferon-beta, reportedly predicted response best. In blood, tumor-derived TCR clones expanded after radiotherapy plus ipilimumab.

Each patient with chemo-refractory metastatic non-small-cell lung cancer was treated with focal radiation plus CTLA-4 blockade using ipilimumab. The V and J genes are TRBV4-2 and TRBJ2-3; D perhaps matches TRBD2 (5 bases). The receptor was derived from a human donor with non-small cell lung cancer that progressed on radiotherapy plus ipilimumab. Some clones in this sample may be carry-over from other donors' samples. Sequencing was performed on peripheral blood, taken from a patient treated with radiotherapy plus ipilimumab. The CDR3 nucleotides read TGTGCCAGCAGAAAGAGGGATTCCGATACGCAGTATTTT. Translating it yields CASRKRDSDTQYF.